This TCR beta chain appears in the sequencing data of a study of tumor and adjacent non-tumor tissue in lung cancer. Study information: Stage I to III disease affected over nine men and 5 women aged roughly 31 to 76.

A modified ARM-PCR protocol with three rounds of nested PCR amplified TCRbeta. TCRdb recomputed calls from the multiplex PCR reads with MiXCR, one row per CDR3 protein. The table lists 90,000 to 100,000 distinct CDR3 sequences, about 80% of them singletons. The template was RNA from unsorted bulk tissue. More than 3 cm separated this lung sample from the edge of the tumor. Turning to this clonotype: Its antigen is as yet unknown. A read error may account for a junction end that differs from germline.

The CDR3 spans 18 residues. In germline, CDR1 is MNHEY, CDR2 SVGAGI. Notes on the study in general: Significantly higher TCR diversity was found in tumor than normal lung.

V and J are TRBV6-5 and TRBJ2-1; D remains ambiguous. Sequencing was done on a sample of distant non-tumor lung tissue. This sequence was found in a man aged 55 to 70 with small cell lung cancer. This CDR3 is CASSYSIWSLSSYNEQLF. DNA for the CDR3: TGTGCCAGCAGTTACTCGATTTGGTCACTCAGCTCCTACAATGAGCAGTTATTC.